The entry that follows covers one T cell receptor (beta chain) sequence. Its matching antigen is unknown. Germline CDR1 SGHRS, CDR2 YFSETQ. This CDR3 comprises 14 residues. Trimming took 5 bases from V and 2 from J, leaving 13 bases between them. This specimen belongs to a study of cytomegalovirus exposure and HLA in healthy donors. The study ran its PCR with 60 Vbeta and 13 Jbeta primers. Clones were read by immunoSEQ multiplex PCR, and TCRdb kept only the in-frame ones, dropping some. The profile shows some 110,000 clones, over 60% of them singletons. Study results and caveats: In a later analysis, V- and J-gene trimming of beta chains associated with a DCLRE1C missense variant, replicated independently. Per a later analysis, HLA-associated TCR beta chains showed more clonal expansion than other, equally common TCR beta chains.

The sample comprised PBMCs. The sequence came from a man between 18 and 35 years old in good health and CMV-seronegative. The rearrangement joins TRBV5-1 to TRBJ2-5; TRBD2 is a possible D gene (6 bases). The CDR3 DNA sequence: TGCGCCAGCAGACGGGGGTTAGTTCAAGAGACCCAGTACTTC. Translating it yields CASRRGLVQETQYF.